This T cell receptor (beta chain) was captured in a study of T cell responses to AZD1222 COVID-19 vaccine. On this clone: Its cognate antigen is unknown.

The germline CDR1 and CDR2 sequences are LGHNA and YNFKEQ. The CDR3 has 17 residues. V lost 5 bases to trimming and J lost 3 bases; unmatched junction nucleotides: 11. Sequencing used immunoSEQ multiplex PCR; TCRdb keeps in-frame clones, though not all of them. The sample lists about 180,000 clones, 70% to 90% occurring once. Broader study findings: Mostly white British, mostly female donors; authors suggested clonal diversity may be underestimated.

The receptor's source is an adult who received the AZD1222 COVID-19 vaccine. The starting material was peripheral blood, obtained 28 days after the second AZD1222 dose. The rearrangement uses TRBV4-2 and TRBJ1-1, with 11 bases matching TRBD1. CDR3 in DNA: TGTGCCAGCAGCTCTTTACGGACAGGGGGCGAGGACACTGAAGCTTTCTTT. Its protein product is CASSSLRTGGEDTEAFF.